Listed here are 32 T cell receptor beta chains from one sample, sequenced in a study of blood T cell repertoires in COVID-19. The table came from immunoSEQ multiplex PCR; TCRdb's copy has only in-frame clones and leaves some out. The sample contains approximately 110,000 clones, 60% to 80% of which appear only once. The sequencing sample was made of peripheral blood. The receptor set was obtained from an elderly man with COVID-19, enrolled during active disease.

The chain carries TRBV28 and TRBJ1-1, with D uncertain. The CDR3 length is 14 residues. V was cut by 4 bases and J by 5 bases, with 14 bases left in between. Germline CDR1 reads MDHEN; CDR2 reads SYDVKM. The CDR3 DNA reads TGTGCCAGCAGTTCCCTGCTCGGCGGAACTGAAGCTTTCTTT. It encodes CASSSLLGGTEAFF.

The rearrangement joins TRBV6-5 to TRBJ2-7; D may be TRBD2 (6 bases). The CDR3 is made up of 15 amino acids. Trimming pared 2 bases from V and 7 bases from J, leaving 18 bases between. Germline CDR1 is MNHEY and CDR2 is SVGAGI. The CDR3 DNA sequence: TGTGCCAGCAGTTACCAACAGATAGGCCGGGGGGAGCAGTACTTC. As protein: CASSYQQIGRGEQYF.

This clone was observed a few times. The DNA of the CDR3 is TGTGCCAGCAGCTTAGGGACTAGCGGGAGTCGGGGTGAGCAGTTCTTC. Translated: CASSLGTSGSRGEQFF. The V gene is TRBV11-3, the J gene TRBJ2-1; 13 bases align to TRBD2. V shed 1 base and J 9 bases; nucleotides not matched to a gene: 6. The germline gives CDR1 SGHNT, CDR2 YENEEA. This CDR3 spans 16 amino acids.

V and J are TRBV7-2 and TRBJ1-2; D possibly corresponds to TRBD1 (5 bases). The CDR3 has 15 residues. Trimming removed 5 bases at V and 8 bases at J, with 21 bases between. Germline V lookup: CDR1 SGHTA, CDR2 FQGNSA. CDR3 region: CASSLQESRMEGYTF. The DNA of the CDR3 is TGTGCCAGCAGCCTACAGGAATCGCGGATGGAGGGCTACACCTTC.

This clone was observed a single time. The V call is TRBV5-1, the J call TRBJ2-2; 7 bases match TRBD1. V lost 4 bases and J lost 0; bases outside the gene matches: 3. The germline CDR1 and CDR2 sequences are SGHRS and YFSETQ. There are 15 residues in the CDR3. The CDR3 loop is CASSPGQTNTGELFF. Here the CDR3 DNA reads TGCGCCAGCAGCCCGGGACAGACGAACACCGGGGAGCTGTTTTTT.

The sample holds one count of this clone. The chain carries TRBV18 and TRBJ1-4, with D possibly being TRBD1 (5 bases). The V gene lost 3 bases and the J gene lost 4 bases, with 9 bases spanning the gap. Germline CDR1 KGHSH, CDR2 LQKENI. The CDR3 runs to 14 residues. CDR3 in DNA: TGTGCCAGCTCACCGTCCAGGGTTAATGAAAAACTGTTTTTT. Translating it yields CASSPSRVNEKLFF.

This sequence joins TRBV5-1 and TRBJ1-5; D may be TRBD1 (5 bases). The V and J ends lost 5 bases and 4 bases respectively, with 13 bases between them. The germline gives CDR1 SGHRS, CDR2 YFSETQ. CDR3 length: 14 amino acids. CDR3 bases: TGCGCCAGCAGGCGGGACGGTTTTAATCAGCCCCAGCATTTT. It specifies CASRRDGFNQPQHF. The full variable domain, in which reference TRBV5-1 and TRBJ1-5 provide the parts outside the CDR3, is KAGVTQTPRYLIKTRGQQVTLSCSPISGHRSVSWYQQTPGQGLQFLFEYFSETQRNKGNFPGRFSGRQFSNSRSEMNVSTLELGDSALYLCASRRDGFNQPQHFGDGTRLSIL.

This chain uses TRBV19 with TRBJ2-5; possibly TRBD2 for D (6 bases). V dropped 7 bases and J dropped 5 bases, with 20 bases sitting between them. The CDR3 contains 15 residues. Germline CDR1 and CDR2: LNHDA and SQIVND (reference sequence). CDR3 in amino acids: CASTRDGGGGETQYF. As DNA, the CDR3 is TGTGCCAGTACCCGCGACGGGGGTGGCGGTGAGACCCAGTACTTC.

This chain connects TRBV3-1 (or the pseudogene TRBV3-2) to TRBJ2-1; 8 nucleotides align to TRBD2. Germline lookup yields CDR1 LGHDT and CDR2 YNNKEL (reference sequence). The CDR3 is 15 residues long. With 4 bases clipped from V and 4 bases from J, the junction kept 6 bases outside the gene matches. This CDR3 reads CASSPVSGAYNEQFF. The DNA of the CDR3 is TGTGCCAGCAGCCCTGTTAGCGGGGCATACAATGAGCAGTTCTTC.

J is TRBJ2-7 and V is TRBV21-1; the table's D call TRBD2 went unverified against the DNA. TRBV21-1 is a pseudogene. The CDR3 spans 16 residues. CDR3 in amino acids: CASTTLTRGNFHEQYF. The CDR3 DNA follows: TGTGCCAGCACCACACTAACCCGAGGAAATTTCCACGAGCAGTACTTC.

This clone showed up just once. The rearrangement links TRBV6-2 or TRBV6-3 to TRBJ2-5; 7 nucleotides line up with TRBD1. J was trimmed by 1 base and V by 5 bases; bases with no gene match: 7. The CDR3 spans 15 residues. Germline loops: CDR1 MNHEY, CDR2 SVGEGT. This chain's CDR3 is CASSNPGQFQETQYF. The CDR3 DNA reads TGTGCCAGCAGTAACCCGGGACAGTTCCAAGAGACCCAGTACTTC.

This clone was picked up many times. The CDR3 sequence: CASSTGTRSSYEQYF. The CDR3 DNA is TGTGCCAGCTCTACCGGGACACGTAGCTCCTACGAGCAGTACTTC. The rearrangement links TRBV28 to TRBJ2-7; D may be TRBD1 (6 bases). With 8 bases removed from V and 0 bases from J, the gap between germline ends came to 17 bases. Germline-derived CDR1 and CDR2 are MDHEN and SYDVKM. CDR3 length: 15 amino acids.

A few counts support this clone. The CDR3 here is CASSLQGGDTGELFF. CDR3 coding DNA: TGTGCCAGCAGCTTACAGGGGGGAGACACCGGGGAGCTGTTTTTT. This chain links TRBV2 with TRBJ2-2, with 8 bases lining up with TRBD1. The CDR3 covers 15 residues. Germline trimming cut 6 bases from V and 3 bases from J; bases unmatched to any gene: 6. From germline, CDR1 is SNHLY and CDR2 FYNNEI.

As DNA, the CDR3 is TGTGCCAGCAGTCTCGACAGGGAAGTGGGATATAGCAATCAGCCCCAGCATTTT. Translated, it gives CASSLDREVGYSNQPQHF. The chain recombines TRBV2 with TRBJ1-5, with 7 positions matching TRBD1. There are 18 residues in the CDR3. Looked up from germline, CDR1 is SNHLY and CDR2 is FYNNEI. J gave up 0 bases and V 5 bases, and 13 bases lay outside the gene matches.

V and J are TRBV11-3 and TRBJ2-7; 10 bases align to TRBD2. Trimming took 1 base from V and 7 from J; bases not matched to a gene: 7. The CDR3 is made up of 15 amino acids. Per germline, CDR1 SGHNT and CDR2 YENEEA. The CDR3 sequence is CASSLGLAGVQEQYF. CDR3 sequence (DNA): TGTGCCAGCAGCTTAGGGCTAGCGGGAGTCCAAGAGCAGTACTTC.

This chain joins TRBV30 and TRBJ1-3, with 8 positions matching TRBD1. The V gene's germline CDR1 is GTSNPN and CDR2 SVGIG (reference sequence). The junction had 7 bases not matched to a gene; V was cut back by 0 bases and J by 0 bases. This CDR3 has 17 residues. CDR3 loop: CAWSVVEGQGSGNTIYF. The DNA of the CDR3 is TGTGCCTGGAGTGTAGTCGAAGGACAGGGCTCTGGAAACACCATATATTTT. The full variable domain, in which reference TRBV30 and TRBJ1-3 provide the parts outside the CDR3, is SQTIHQWPATLVQPVGSPLSLECTVEGTSNPNLYWYRQAAGRGLQLLFYSVGIGQISSEVPQNLSASRPQDRQFILSSKKLLLSDSGFYLCAWSVVEGQGSGNTIYFGEGSWLTVV.

This chain links TRBV7-9 with TRBJ1-2; TRBD1 is a possible D gene (5 bases). V was trimmed by 5 bases and J by 4 bases, leaving 26 bases between them. Germline CDR1 reads SEHNR; CDR2 reads FQNEAQ (reference sequence). This CDR3 region has 18 residues. The DNA for the CDR3 is TGTGCCAGCAGCCCCCCCGGACAAGTCGGCTCGGGGGGCTATGGCTACACCTTC. As protein: CASSPPGQVGSGGYGYTF.

This clone was observed once. The rearrangement joins TRBV5-1 to TRBJ2-5, with 9 bases identical to TRBD1. V shed 4 bases and J 5 bases; nucleotides not matched to a gene: 12. This CDR3 spans 16 amino acids. Germline values: CDR1 SGHRS, CDR2 YFSETQ. CDR3 residues: CASSTNPRDREETQYF. DNA of the CDR3: TGCGCCAGCAGCACTAATCCGAGGGACAGGGAGGAGACCCAGTACTTC.

The chain recombines TRBV11-2 with TRBJ2-5; 8 bases fit TRBD1. The ends lost 5 bases at V and 3 bases at J; junction bases unmatched: 8. The germline gives CDR1 SGHAT, CDR2 FQNNGV. There are 15 residues in the CDR3. The CDR3 DNA reads TGTGCCAGCAGCCCAAGGACAGGGCGCGAAGAGACCCAGTACTTC. Translated: CASSPRTGREETQYF.

The gene calls are TRBV30 and TRBJ2-3, with 7 bases matching TRBD2. Germline assignment: CDR1 GTSNPN and CDR2 SVGIG (reference sequence). V shed 0 bases and J 12 bases; nucleotides not matched to a gene: 6. This CDR3 region has 12 residues. In nucleotides, the CDR3 is TGTGCCTGGAGTGTTGAAGAGACTAGCCAGTATTTT. Translating it yields CAWSVEETSQYF.

The chain uses TRBV19 and TRBJ1-2, with TRBD1 identical over 11 bases. The V and J ends lost 4 bases and 4 bases, in that order; junction bases with no gene match: 5. CDR1 is LNHDA, CDR2 SQIVND, per germline (reference sequence). This CDR3 has 15 amino acids. CDR3 in amino acids: CASSTWTGGSYGYTF. The CDR3 bases are TGTGCCAGTAGTACCTGGACAGGGGGCAGCTATGGCTACACCTTC.

Here the CDR3 DNA reads TGTGCCAGCACCCTAAGGGAGAATGAAAAACTGTTTTTT. Translated, it gives CASTLRENEKLFF. The J gene is TRBJ1-4, the V gene TRBV6-5; D is unclear. The CDR3 consists of 13 residues. Trimming stripped 7 bases from V and 5 bases from J, with 11 bases between. The V gene's germline CDR1 is MNHEY and CDR2 SVGAGI.

The rearrangement links TRBV13 to TRBJ1-4; D is unresolved. V lost 6 bases to trimming and J lost 1 base, with 9 bases between them. Germline V gene sequence: CDR1 PRHDT, CDR2 FYEKMQ (reference sequence). This CDR3 has 14 residues. This CDR3 is CASSYRETNEKLFF. DNA of the CDR3: TGTGCCAGCAGTTACAGAGAAACTAATGAAAAACTGTTTTTT.

This clone came up once. The rearrangement joins TRBV19 to TRBJ2-7, with unresolved D. Trimming took off 2 bases at V and 6 bases at J, with 14 bases between the two ends. The CDR3 consists of 14 residues. CDR1 and CDR2 (germline): LNHDA, SQIVND (reference sequence). In nucleotides, the CDR3 is TGTGCCAGTAGTATAACAAGCGCTGGGTTCGAGCAGTACTTC. Translation: CASSITSAGFEQYF.

This chain connects TRBV18 to TRBJ2-2; 9 nucleotides line up with TRBD1. The CDR3 spans 15 residues. The V gene end was trimmed by 6 bases and the J gene end by 9 bases; junction bases not matched to a gene: 11. Germline CDR1 and CDR2: KGHSH and LQKENI. CDR3 coding DNA: TGTGCCAGCTCCCAGGACAGGGGCCAGGCGAGGGAGCTGTTTTTT. Translated, it gives CASSQDRGQARELFF.

The V gene is TRBV9, the J gene TRBJ2-5; the match to TRBD1 covers 7 bases. V shed 0 bases and J 1 base; nucleotides not matched to a gene: 3. CDR1 and CDR2 from the germline V gene are SGDLS and YYNGEE. This CDR3 is 15 amino acids long. In DNA form, the CDR3 reads TGTGCCAGCAGCGTAGCGGCAGGGGGCCAAGAGACCCAGTACTTC. It encodes CASSVAAGGQETQYF.

This chain links TRBV11-3 with TRBJ2-1, with 10 nucleotides matching TRBD2. Germline V lookup: CDR1 SGHNT, CDR2 YENEEA. V dropped 0 bases and J dropped 7; count of bases not matched to a gene: 6. The CDR3 runs 16 residues. The DNA for the CDR3 is TGTGCCAGCAGCTTAGATGCAGCGGGAGGGAGTAATGAGCAGTTCTTC. Protein product: CASSLDAAGGSNEQFF.

The chain recombines TRBV2 with TRBJ2-7; no definite D call. The germline gives CDR1 SNHLY, CDR2 FYNNEI. The CDR3 covers 14 residues. Trimming removed 1 base at V and 5 bases at J, with 12 bases between. The CDR3 DNA reads TGTGCCAGCAGTGAAGTCTCACAGTTCCACGAGCAGTACTTC. Amino acid sequence: CASSEVSQFHEQYF.

The chain is built from TRBV7-2 and TRBJ2-7; a weak D match, TRBD2 (6 bases). From germline, CDR1 is SGHTA and CDR2 FQGNSA. The CDR3 runs to 14 residues. V shed 4 bases and J shed 6 bases, with 16 bases lying between them. This chain's CDR3 is CASSSNGGPAEQYF. CDR3 nucleotide sequence: TGTGCCAGCAGCTCCAACGGGGGACCGGCCGAGCAGTACTTC.

This clone was found a few times. The genes are TRBV14 and TRBJ1-3; D might be TRBD1 (5 bases). Germline V gene lookup returns CDR1 SGHDN and CDR2 FVKESK. The CDR3 consists of 13 residues. Deletions cut 0 bases from V and 11 bases from J, with 11 bases between. Here the CDR3 DNA reads TGTGCCAGCAGCCAAGACCGTGGGGCGCCCATATATTTT. As protein: CASSQDRGAPIYF.

This CDR3 reads CASSLARTGSPPYGYTF. The CDR3, as DNA: TGTGCCAGCAGCTTAGCTCGGACAGGATCACCCCCCTATGGCTACACCTTC. The chain has TRBV7-9 and TRBJ1-2; 7 nucleotides align to TRBD1. The germline V gene encodes CDR1 SEHNR and CDR2 FQNEAQ (reference sequence). Germline trimming cut 0 bases from V and 4 bases from J; bases unmatched to any gene: 11. CDR3 length: 17 residues.

The gene calls are TRBV5-4 and TRBJ2-3; TRBD1 might be the D (6 bases). This CDR3 region has 14 residues. V was clipped by 4 bases and J by 12 bases, with 21 bases between them. Per the germline V gene, CDR1 is SGHNT and CDR2 is YYREEE (reference sequence). DNA of the CDR3: TGTGCCAGCAGCATAAGCACCACAGGGAAGCCCCAGTATTTT. Translated, it gives CASSISTTGKPQYF.